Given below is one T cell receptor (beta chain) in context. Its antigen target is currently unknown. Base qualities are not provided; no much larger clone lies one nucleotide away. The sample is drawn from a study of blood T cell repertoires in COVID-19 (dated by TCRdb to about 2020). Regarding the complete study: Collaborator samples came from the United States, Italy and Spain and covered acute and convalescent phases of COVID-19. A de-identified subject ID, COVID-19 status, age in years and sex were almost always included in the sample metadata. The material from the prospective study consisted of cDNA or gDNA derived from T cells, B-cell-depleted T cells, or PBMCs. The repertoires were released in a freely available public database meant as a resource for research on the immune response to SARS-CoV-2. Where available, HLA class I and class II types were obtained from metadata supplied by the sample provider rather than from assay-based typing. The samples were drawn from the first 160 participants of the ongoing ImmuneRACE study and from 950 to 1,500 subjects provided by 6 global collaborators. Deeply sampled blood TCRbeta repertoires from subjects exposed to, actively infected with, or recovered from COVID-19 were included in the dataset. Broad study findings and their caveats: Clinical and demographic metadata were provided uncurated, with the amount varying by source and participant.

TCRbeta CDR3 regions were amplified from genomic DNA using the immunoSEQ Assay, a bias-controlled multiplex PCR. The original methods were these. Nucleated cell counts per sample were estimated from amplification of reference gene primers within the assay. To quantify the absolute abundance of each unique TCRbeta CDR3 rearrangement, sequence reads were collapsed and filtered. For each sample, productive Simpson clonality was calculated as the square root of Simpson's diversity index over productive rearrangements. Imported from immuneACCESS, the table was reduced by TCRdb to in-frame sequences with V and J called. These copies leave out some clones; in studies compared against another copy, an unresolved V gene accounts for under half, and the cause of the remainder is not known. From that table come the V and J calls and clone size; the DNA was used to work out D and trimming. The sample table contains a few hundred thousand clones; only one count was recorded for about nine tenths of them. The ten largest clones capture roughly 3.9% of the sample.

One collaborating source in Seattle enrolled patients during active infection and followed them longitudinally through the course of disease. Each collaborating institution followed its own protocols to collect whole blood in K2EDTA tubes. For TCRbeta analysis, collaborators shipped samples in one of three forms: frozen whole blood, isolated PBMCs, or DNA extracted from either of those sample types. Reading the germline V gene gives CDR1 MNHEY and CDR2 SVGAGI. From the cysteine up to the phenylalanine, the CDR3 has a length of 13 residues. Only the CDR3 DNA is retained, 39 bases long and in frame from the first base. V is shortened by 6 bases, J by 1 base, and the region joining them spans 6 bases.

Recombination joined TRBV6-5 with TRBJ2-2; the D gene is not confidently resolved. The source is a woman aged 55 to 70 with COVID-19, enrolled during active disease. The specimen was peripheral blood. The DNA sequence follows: TGTGCCAGCAGCCCCGGGAACACCGGGGAGCTGTTTTTT. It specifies CASSPGNTGELFF.